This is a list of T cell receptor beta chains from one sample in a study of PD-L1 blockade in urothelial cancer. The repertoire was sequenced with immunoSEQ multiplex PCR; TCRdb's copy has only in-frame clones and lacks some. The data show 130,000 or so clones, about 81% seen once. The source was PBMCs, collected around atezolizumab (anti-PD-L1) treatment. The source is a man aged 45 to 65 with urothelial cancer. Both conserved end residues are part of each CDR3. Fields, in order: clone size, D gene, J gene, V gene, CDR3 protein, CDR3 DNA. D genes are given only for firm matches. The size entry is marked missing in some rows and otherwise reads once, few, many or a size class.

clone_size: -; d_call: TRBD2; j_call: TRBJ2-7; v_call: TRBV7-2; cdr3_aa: CASSYTSGTYEQYF; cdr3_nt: TGTGCCAGCAGCTATACTAGCGGGACCTACGAGCAGTACTTC
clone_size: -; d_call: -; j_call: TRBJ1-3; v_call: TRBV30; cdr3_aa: CAWSVQGNTIYF; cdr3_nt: TGTGCCTGGAGTGTTCAGGGAAACACCATATATTTT
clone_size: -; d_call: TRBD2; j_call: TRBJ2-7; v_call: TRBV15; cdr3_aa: CATSRDYASGREKSYEQYF; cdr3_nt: TGTGCCACCAGCAGAGATTATGCTAGCGGGAGGGAAAAATCCTACGAGCAGTACTTC
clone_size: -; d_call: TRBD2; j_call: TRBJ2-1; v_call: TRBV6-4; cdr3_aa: CASGTSGSSYNEQFF; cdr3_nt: TGTGCCAGCGGGACTAGCGGGAGCTCCTACAATGAGCAGTTCTTC
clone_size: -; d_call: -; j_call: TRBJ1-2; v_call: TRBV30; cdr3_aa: CAWNGQLLNYGYTF; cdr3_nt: TGTGCCTGGAATGGACAGCTACTTAACTATGGCTACACCTTC
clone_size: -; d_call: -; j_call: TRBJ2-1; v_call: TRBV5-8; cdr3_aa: CASSLALQRSSYNEQFF; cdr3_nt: TGTGCCAGCAGCTTGGCCCTTCAGCGGAGCTCCTACAATGAGCAGTTCTTC
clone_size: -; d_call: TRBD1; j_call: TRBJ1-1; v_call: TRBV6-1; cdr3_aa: CASTDRGIVAFF; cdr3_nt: TGTGCCAGCACCGACAGGGGGATTGTAGCTTTCTTT
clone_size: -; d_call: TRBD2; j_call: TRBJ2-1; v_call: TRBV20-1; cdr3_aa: CSATQREEQFF; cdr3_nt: TGCAGTGCTACGCAGCGGGAGGAGCAGTTCTTC
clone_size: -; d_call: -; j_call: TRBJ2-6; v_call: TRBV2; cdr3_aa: CASTGQPSGANVLTF; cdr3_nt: TGTGCCAGCACCGGACAGCCCTCTGGGGCCAACGTCCTGACTTTC
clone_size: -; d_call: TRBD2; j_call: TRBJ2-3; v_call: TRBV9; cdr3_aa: CASSVDLAGRTDTQYF; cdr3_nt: TGTGCCAGCAGCGTAGATCTAGCGGGGCGCACAGATACGCAGTATTTT
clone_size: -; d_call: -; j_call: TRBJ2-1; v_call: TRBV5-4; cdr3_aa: CASSLAGEQFF; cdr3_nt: TGTGCCAGCAGCTTGGCGGGTGAGCAGTTCTTC
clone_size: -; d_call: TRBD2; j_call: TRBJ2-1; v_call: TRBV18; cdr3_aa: CASSPGLASGDEQFF; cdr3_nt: TGTGCCAGCTCACCGGGACTAGCGAGCGGGGATGAGCAGTTCTTC
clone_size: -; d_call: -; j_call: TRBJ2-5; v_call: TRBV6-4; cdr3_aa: CASSDSHRPVRETQYF; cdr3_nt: TGTGCCAGCAGTGACTCCCACAGACCGGTCCGGGAGACCCAGTACTTC
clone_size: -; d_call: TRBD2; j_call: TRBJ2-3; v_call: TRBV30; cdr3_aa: CAWRLAGSTDTQYF; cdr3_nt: TGTGCCTGGAGACTAGCGGGGAGCACAGATACGCAGTATTTT
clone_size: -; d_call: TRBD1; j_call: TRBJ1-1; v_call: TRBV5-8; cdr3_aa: CATPDRVPTKSSLNTEAFF; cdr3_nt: TGTGCCACCCCTGACAGGGTTCCTACCAAAAGCTCATTGAACACTGAAGCTTTCTTT
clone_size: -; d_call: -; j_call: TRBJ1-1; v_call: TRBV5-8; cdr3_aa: CASSSWTASEPEAFF; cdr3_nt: TGTGCCAGCAGCTCTTGGACAGCATCGGAGCCTGAAGCTTTCTTT
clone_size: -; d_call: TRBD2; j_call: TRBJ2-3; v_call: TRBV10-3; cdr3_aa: CAISEVAGSYTDTQYF; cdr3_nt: TGTGCCATCAGTGAGGTAGCGGGAAGTTACACAGATACGCAGTATTTT
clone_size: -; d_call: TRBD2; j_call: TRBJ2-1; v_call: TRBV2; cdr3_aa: CASRPTSGYNEQFF; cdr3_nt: TGTGCCAGCAGACCGACTAGCGGCTACAATGAGCAGTTCTTC
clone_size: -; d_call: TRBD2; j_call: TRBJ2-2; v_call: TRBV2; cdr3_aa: CASSGSGSWYTGELFF; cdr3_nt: TGTGCCAGCAGTGGGAGCGGGAGTTGGTACACCGGGGAGCTGTTTTTT
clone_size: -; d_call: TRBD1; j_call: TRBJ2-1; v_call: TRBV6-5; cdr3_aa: CASKGSQGAHEQFF; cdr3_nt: TGTGCCAGCAAGGGTTCACAGGGGGCTCATGAGCAGTTCTTC
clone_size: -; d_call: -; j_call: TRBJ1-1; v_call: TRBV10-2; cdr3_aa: CASSGQRNTEAFF; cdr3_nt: TGCGCCAGCAGCGGACAAAGGAACACTGAAGCTTTCTTT
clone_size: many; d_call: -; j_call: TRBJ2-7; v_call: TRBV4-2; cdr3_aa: CASSQGIALGYEQYF; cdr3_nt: TGTGCCAGCAGCCAAGGGATAGCCCTAGGCTACGAGCAGTACTTC
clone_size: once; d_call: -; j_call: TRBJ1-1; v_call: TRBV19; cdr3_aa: CASSVGVEAFF; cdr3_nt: TGTGCCAGTAGTGTCGGGGTTGAAGCTTTCTTT
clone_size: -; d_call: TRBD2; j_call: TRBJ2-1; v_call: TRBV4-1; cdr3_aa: CASGDYNYNEQFF; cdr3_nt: TGCGCCAGCGGGGACTACAACTACAATGAGCAGTTCTTC
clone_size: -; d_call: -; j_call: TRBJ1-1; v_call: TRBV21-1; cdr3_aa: CASRRPGGMVNTEAFF; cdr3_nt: TGTGCCAGCAGACGGCCAGGGGGCATGGTGAACACTGAAGCTTTCTTT
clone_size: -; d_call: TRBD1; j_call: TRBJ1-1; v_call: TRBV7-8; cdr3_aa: CASSLVVGRQGAEAFF; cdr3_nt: TGTGCCAGCAGCTTAGTTGTAGGAAGACAGGGGGCTGAAGCTTTCTTT
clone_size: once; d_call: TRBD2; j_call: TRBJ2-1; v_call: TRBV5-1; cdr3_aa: CASSSGLAGNNEQFF; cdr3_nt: TGCGCCAGCAGCTCTGGACTAGCGGGTAACAATGAGCAGTTCTTC
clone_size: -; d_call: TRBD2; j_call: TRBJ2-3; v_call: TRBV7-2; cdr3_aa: CASSGQTSGRTDTQYF; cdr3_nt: TGTGCCAGCAGCGGGCAGACTAGCGGGAGGACAGATACGCAGTATTTT
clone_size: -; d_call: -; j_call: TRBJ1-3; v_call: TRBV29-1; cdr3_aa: CSVEVHAGAGNTIYF; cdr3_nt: TGCAGCGTTGAGGTTCATGCAGGGGCGGGAAACACCATATATTTT
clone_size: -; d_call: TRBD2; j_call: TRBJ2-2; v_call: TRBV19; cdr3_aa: CASNPLAGGFNTGELFF; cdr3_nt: TGTGCCAGTAACCCTCTAGCGGGAGGCTTCAACACCGGGGAGCTGTTTTTT
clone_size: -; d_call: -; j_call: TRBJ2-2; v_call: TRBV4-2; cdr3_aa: CASSQDLYRFTGELFF; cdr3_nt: TGTGCCAGCAGCCAAGATTTATACAGGTTCACCGGGGAGCTGTTTTTT
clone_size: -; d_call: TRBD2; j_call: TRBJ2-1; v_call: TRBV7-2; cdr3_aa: CASSPRLAGGGNEQFF; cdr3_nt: TGTGCCAGCAGCCCCCGTCTAGCGGGAGGAGGGAATGAGCAGTTCTTC
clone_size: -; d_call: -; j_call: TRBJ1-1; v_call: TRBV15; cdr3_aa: CATTRYGQNTEAFF; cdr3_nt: TGTGCCACCACGCGTTATGGGCAGAACACTGAAGCTTTCTTT
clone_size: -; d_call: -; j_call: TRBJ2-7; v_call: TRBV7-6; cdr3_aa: CASSLAGASEQYF; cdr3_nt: TGTGCCAGCAGCTTAGCGGGAGCGTCCGAGCAGTACTTC
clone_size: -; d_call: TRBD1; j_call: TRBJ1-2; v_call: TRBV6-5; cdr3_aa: CASSSPSGTGGWGYTF; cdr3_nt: TGTGCCAGCAGTTCTCCCTCCGGGACAGGGGGCTGGGGCTACACCTTC
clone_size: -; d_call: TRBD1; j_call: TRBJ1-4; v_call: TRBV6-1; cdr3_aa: CASRAGGQSVLFF; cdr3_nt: TGTGCCAGCAGGGCAGGGGGACAGTCGGTACTGTTTTTT
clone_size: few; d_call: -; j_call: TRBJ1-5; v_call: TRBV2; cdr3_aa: CASSATGNSNQPQHF; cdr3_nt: TGTGCCAGCAGTGCCACAGGTAATAGCAATCAGCCCCAGCATTTT
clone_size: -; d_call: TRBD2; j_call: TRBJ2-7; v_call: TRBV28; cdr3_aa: CASRPGGSNYEQYF; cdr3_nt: TGTGCCAGCAGGCCGGGGGGGAGCAACTACGAGCAGTACTTC
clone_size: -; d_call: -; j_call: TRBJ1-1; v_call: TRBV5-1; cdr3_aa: CASSLVLENTEAFF; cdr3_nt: TGCGCCAGCAGCTTGGTGCTAGAGAACACTGAAGCTTTCTTT
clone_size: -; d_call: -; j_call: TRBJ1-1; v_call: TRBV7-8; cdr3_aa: CASSLLDSQLNTEAFF; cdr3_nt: TGTGCCAGCAGCTTATTGGACAGCCAATTGAACACTGAAGCTTTCTTT
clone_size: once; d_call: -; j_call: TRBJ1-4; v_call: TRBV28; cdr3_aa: CASSEYRAGSTNEKLFF; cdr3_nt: TGTGCCAGCAGTGAATACAGGGCGGGTTCAACTAATGAAAAACTGTTTTTT
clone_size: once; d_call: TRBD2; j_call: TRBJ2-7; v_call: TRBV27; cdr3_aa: CASSPRLAGSREQYF; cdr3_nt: TGTGCCAGCAGTCCAAGACTAGCGGGGTCGCGGGAGCAGTACTTC
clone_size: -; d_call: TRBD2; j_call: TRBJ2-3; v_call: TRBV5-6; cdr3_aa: CASSWRGTSTDTQYF; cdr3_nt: TGTGCCAGCAGCTGGCGGGGGACTAGCACAGATACGCAGTATTTT
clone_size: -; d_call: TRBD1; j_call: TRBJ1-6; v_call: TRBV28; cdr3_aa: CASSLNRGDSPLHF; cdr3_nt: TGTGCCAGCAGTTTAAACAGGGGCGATTCACCCCTCCACTTT
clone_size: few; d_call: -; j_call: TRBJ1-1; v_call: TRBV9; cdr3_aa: CASSVWSYTEAFF; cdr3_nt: TGTGCCAGCAGCGTATGGAGTTACACTGAAGCTTTCTTT
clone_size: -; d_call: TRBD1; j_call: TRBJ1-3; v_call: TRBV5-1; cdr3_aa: CASSLDGTVGNTIYF; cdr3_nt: TGCGCCAGCAGCTTGGACGGGACAGTAGGAAACACCATATATTTT
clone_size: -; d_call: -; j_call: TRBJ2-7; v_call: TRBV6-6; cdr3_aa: CASTQGYEQYF; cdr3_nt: TGTGCCAGCACTCAGGGGTACGAGCAGTACTTC
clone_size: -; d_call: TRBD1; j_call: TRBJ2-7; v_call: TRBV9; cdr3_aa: CASSIGTGSYEQYF; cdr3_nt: TGTGCCAGCAGCATTGGGACAGGCTCCTACGAGCAGTACTTC
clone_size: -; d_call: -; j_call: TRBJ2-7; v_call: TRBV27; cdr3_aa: CASRGGLEQYF; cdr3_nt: TGTGCCAGCAGGGGGGGTCTCGAGCAGTACTTC
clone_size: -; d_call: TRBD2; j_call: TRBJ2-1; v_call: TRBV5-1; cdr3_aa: CASSMVGLAANNEQFF; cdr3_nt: TGCGCCAGCAGCATGGTTGGACTAGCGGCAAACAATGAGCAGTTCTTC
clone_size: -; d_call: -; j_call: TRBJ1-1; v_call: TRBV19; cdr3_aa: CASSLDPRVPTEAFF; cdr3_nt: TGTGCCAGTAGTCTTGATCCCAGGGTCCCCACTGAAGCTTTCTTT
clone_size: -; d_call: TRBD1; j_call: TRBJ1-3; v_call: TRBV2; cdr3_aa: CASSEDRLAGGNTIYF; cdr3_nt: TGTGCCAGCAGTGAGGACAGGCTCGCCGGGGGAAACACCATATATTTT
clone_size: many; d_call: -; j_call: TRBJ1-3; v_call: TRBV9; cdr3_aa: CASGDTGRTTIYF; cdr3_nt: TGTGCCAGCGGGGATACAGGGAGAACCACCATATATTTT